This T cell receptor (beta chain) was retrieved from a study of shared clonotypes between healthy human individuals (dated by TCRdb to 2020 to 2022). For the study in its entirety: A few men and a couple of women, aged 18 to 49 years, made up the cohort. For each donor, three plates each were used for CD4 naive and CD4 memory, two plates were used for CD8 naive, and one plate was used for CD8 memory. To increase sequencing depth and limit assay-specific biases, different laboratories used diverse techniques to prepare libraries and sequence TCR repertoires. Between about 0.8 and 9 billion PBMCs per donor were obtained by leukapheresis. To estimate repertoire size and how much clonotypes are shared between individuals, the study performed deep sequencing of blood TCR repertoires from five healthy adults. The research as a whole found: Based on pairwise subsampling, the degree of clonotype sharing among donors was expected to be affected by sequencing depth. Sharing across several donors was observed for roughly 5.4% of naive CD4, under 4% of naive CD8, roughly 2.3% of memory CD4, and about 0.4% of memory CD8 clonotypes. Sampling was restricted to blood, and TCR repertoires in tissue are likely to differ from TCR repertoires in blood. Larger estimated clonotype richness was generally found for naive subsets than for memory subsets. The genetic and exposure-history diversity represented was limited by the small number of donors. Higher generation probabilities were observed for clonotypes shared by all four sorted-subset donors than for non-shared clonotypes. Rarefaction of sorted-subset datasets indicated incomplete sequencing despite the large sequencing depth.

Donors were healthy HIV-negative adults with no recently reported acute infections or vaccinations. Only Caucasian adults living in Nashville, Tennessee, USA were represented among the donors. Magnetic negative selection was used to enrich CD4+ T cells, after which naive cells were positively selected on CD45RA and the negative fraction became the memory subset. Blood was obtained by leukapheresis, after which PBMCs were separated by Ficoll-Histopaque density gradient centrifugation and cryopreserved in liquid nitrogen vapor phase. Purity and quantity of every magnetically sorted T cell population were checked by analytical flow cytometry. Genomic DNA was isolated from each sorted fraction and quantified by UV absorbance on a Nanodrop 2000c. TCR CDR3 regions were amplified from genomic DNA by multiplex PCR using the deep immunoSEQ assay. Extracted genomic DNA from each cell subset was distributed evenly across all wells of several immunoSEQ 96-well plates, and each plate was treated as a replicate. For sorted subsets, 200 to 250 ng of genomic DNA, equivalent to about 30,000 T cell genomes, went into each replicate PCR. Purified libraries were quantified with a Qubit 3.0 fluorometer, sized on a Bioanalyzer 2100, and re-quantified with the KAPA Library Quantification kit. Each immunoSEQ 96-well plate was sequenced on its own single-read 150-cycle Illumina NextSeq 550 flow cell. Per the original workflow: Because only junctional sequences without quality scores were contained in the immunoSEQ output, filtering matching that applied to full-length reads could not be performed. Sequences were annotated with PyIR, a Python wrapper for IgBLAST v1.9, using IMGT germline references to assign V/J genes and CDR3. Reads were removed for weak V/J assignments (E-value above 1e-6), missing CDR3, stop codons, out-of-frame junctions, or ambiguous translated residues. V3J clonotypes were defined as sequences sharing the same inferred V gene, J gene, and CDR3 amino acid sequence. To compute the percentage overlap between repertoires, the number of shared unique clonotypes was divided by the size of the smaller repertoire. Three approaches were used to assess repertoire richness: RTK rarefaction, the Chao1 estimator, and Recon v2.1 estimates of unobserved clonotypes. For all TCRbeta clonotypes obtained by the gDNA method from several donors, generation probabilities were computed with OLGA. TCRdb mirrors the immuneACCESS table, restricted to in-frame sequences. Some clones are absent from its copies; in checked studies, under half trace to an unresolved V gene, and the reason for the others is unknown. The D gene and trimming were derived from the DNA, and the V and J assignments and clone size from that table. This sample comprises 600,000 to 750,000 clones, 72% of them detected only once. Jointly, the top ten make up under 2% of the sample.

Regarding this clone: This clone's antigen is unknown. Within one base of it there is no much larger clone, and no base qualities were kept.

As encoded in the germline V gene (reference sequence), CDR1 is LNHDA while CDR2 is SQIVND. V and J are truncated by 2 bases and 0 bases respectively, leaving an intervening sequence of 11 bases. Counted from cysteine to phenylalanine, this CDR3 has 15 amino acids. Just CDR3 DNA is preserved here, 45 bases in frame from base 1. This sequence uses TRBV19 and TRBJ2-7, with the D segment identity uncertain. The sequence was collected from a woman in her twenties or thirties in good health. The sample was memory CD4+ T cells sorted from blood. This specimen's cell subset or site label, interpreted: CD45RA-negative fraction. The CDR3 protein sequence reads: CASSIFGSLSYEQYF. The nucleotide sequence reads as follows: TGTGCCAGTAGTATATTTGGCAGCCTCTCCTACGAGCAGTACTTC.